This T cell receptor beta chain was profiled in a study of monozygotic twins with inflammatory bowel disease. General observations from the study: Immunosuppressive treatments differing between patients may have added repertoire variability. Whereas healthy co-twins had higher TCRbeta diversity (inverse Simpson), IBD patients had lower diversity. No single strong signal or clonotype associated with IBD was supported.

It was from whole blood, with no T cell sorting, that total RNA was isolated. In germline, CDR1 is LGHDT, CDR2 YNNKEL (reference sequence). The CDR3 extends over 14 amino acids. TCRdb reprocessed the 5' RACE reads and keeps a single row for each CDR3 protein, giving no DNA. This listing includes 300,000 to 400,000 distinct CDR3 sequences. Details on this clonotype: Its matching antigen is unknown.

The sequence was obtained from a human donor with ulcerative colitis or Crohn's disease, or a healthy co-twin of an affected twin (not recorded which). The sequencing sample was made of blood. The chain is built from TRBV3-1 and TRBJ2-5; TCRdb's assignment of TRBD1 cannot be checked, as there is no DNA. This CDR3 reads CASSKGGAGETQYF.